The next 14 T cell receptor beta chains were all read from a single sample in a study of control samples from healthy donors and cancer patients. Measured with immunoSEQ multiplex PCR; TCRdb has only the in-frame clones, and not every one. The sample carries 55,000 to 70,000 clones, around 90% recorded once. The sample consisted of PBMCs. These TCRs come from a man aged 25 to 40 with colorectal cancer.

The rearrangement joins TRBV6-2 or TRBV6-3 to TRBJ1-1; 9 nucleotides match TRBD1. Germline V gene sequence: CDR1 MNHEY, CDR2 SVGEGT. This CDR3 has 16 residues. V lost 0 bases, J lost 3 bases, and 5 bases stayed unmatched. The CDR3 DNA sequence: TGTGCCAGCAGTTACTCGACCGGACAGGGGTACACTGAAGCTTTCTTT. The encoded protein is CASSYSTGQGYTEAFF.

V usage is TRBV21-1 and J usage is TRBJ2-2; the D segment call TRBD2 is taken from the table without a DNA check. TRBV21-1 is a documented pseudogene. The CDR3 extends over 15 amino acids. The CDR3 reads CASSPRTGGSGELFF. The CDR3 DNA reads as TGTGCCAGCAGCCCACGGACGGGAGGGTCCGGGGAGCTGTTTTTT.

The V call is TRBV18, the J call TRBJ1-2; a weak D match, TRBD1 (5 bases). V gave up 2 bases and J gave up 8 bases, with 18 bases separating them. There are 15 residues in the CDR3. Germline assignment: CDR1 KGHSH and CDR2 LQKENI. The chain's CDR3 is CASSPSAGQAQGYTF. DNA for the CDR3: TGTGCCAGCTCACCATCGGCAGGGCAAGCTCAAGGCTACACCTTC.

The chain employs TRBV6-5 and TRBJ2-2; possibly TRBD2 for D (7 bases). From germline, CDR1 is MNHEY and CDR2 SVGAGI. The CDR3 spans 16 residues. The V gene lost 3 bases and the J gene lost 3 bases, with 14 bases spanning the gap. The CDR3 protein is CASSYSRGADTGELFF. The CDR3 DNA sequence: TGTGCCAGCAGTTATTCACGGGGGGCGGACACCGGGGAGCTGTTTTTT.

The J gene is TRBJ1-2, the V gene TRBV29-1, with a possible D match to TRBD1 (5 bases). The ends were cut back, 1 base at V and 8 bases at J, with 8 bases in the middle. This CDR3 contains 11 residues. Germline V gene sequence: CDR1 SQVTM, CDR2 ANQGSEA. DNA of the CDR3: TGCAGCGTTGAAGGGACATGGGGCTACACCTTC. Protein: CSVEGTWGYTF.

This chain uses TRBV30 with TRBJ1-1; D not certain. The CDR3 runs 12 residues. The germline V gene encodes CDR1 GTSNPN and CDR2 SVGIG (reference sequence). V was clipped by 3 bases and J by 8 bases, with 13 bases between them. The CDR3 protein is CAWSNEGFEAFF. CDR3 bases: TGTGCCTGGAGCAACGAGGGTTTCGAAGCTTTCTTT.

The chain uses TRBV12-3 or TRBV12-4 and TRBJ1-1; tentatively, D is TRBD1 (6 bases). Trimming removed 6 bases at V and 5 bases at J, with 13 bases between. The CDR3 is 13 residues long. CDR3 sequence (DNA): TGTGCCAGCAGGTACACAGGGCGTACTGAAGCTTTCTTT. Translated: CASRYTGRTEAFF.

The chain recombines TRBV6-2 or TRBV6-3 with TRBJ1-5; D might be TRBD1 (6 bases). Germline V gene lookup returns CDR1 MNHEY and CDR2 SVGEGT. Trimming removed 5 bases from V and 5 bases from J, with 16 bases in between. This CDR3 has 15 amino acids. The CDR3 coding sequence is TGTGCCAGCAGTGACGGGACAAACAGTTATCAGCCCCAGCATTTT. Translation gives CASSDGTNSYQPQHF.

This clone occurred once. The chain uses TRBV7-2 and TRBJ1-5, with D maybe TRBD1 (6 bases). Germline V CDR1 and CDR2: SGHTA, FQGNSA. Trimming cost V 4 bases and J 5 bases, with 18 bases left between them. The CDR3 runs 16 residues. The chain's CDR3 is CASSSLIGTSYQPQHF. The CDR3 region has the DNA TGTGCCAGCAGCTCTTTAATAGGGACAAGTTATCAGCCCCAGCATTTT.

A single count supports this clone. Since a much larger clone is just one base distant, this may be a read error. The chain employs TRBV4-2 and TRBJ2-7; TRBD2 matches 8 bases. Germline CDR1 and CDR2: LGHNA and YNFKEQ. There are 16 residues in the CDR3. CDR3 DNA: TGTGCCAGCAGCCACGTTAATAGCGGGGAGCCATACGGGCAGTACTTC. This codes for CASSHVNSGEPYGQYF.

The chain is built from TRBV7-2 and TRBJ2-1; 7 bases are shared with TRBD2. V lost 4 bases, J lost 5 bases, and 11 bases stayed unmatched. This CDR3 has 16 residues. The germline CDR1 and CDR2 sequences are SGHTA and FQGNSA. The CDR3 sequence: CASSSSQTSVHNEQFF. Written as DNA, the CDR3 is TGTGCCAGCAGCTCTTCGCAAACTAGCGTCCACAATGAGCAGTTCTTC.

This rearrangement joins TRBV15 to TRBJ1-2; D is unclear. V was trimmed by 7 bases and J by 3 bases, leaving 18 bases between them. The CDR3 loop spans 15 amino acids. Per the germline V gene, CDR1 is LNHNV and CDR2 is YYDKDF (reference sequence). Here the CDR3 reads CATTLERTHDYGYTF. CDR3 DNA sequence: TGTGCCACCACCCTCGAAAGGACTCATGACTATGGCTACACCTTC.

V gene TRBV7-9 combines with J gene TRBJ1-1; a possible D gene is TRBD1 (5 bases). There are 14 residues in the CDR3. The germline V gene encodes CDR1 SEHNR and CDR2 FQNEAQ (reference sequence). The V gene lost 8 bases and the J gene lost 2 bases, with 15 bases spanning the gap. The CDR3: CASVYEGINTEAFF. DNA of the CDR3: TGTGCCAGCGTTTATGAGGGGATCAACACTGAAGCTTTCTTT.

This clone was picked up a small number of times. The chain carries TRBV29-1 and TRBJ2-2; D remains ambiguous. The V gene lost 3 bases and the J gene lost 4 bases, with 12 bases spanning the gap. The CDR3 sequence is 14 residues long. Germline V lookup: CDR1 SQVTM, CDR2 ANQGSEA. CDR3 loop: CSVEEPRGTGELFF. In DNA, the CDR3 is TGCAGCGTTGAGGAGCCACGTGGCACCGGGGAGCTGTTTTTT.